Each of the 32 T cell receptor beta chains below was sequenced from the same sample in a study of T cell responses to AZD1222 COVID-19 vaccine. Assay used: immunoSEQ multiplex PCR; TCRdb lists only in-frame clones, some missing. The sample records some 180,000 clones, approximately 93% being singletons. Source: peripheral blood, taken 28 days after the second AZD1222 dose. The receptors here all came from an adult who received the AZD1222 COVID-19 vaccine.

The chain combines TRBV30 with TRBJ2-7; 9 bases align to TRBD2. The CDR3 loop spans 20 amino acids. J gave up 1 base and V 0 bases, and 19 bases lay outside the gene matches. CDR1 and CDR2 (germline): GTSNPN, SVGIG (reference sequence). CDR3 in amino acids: CAWSVQGGEREAWGSYEQYF. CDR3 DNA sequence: TGTGCCTGGAGTGTCCAAGGAGGGGAGCGGGAGGCATGGGGGTCCTACGAGCAGTACTTC.

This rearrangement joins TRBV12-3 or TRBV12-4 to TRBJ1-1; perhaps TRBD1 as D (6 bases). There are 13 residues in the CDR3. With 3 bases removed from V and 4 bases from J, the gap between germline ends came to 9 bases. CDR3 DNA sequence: TGTGCCAGCAGTTTGGGGGCCTTCACTGAAGCTTTCTTT. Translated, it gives CASSLGAFTEAFF.

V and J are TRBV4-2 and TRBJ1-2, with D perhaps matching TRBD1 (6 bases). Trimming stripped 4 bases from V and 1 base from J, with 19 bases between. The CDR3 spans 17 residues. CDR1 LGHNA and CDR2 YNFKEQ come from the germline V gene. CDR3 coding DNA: TGTGCCAGCAGCCGGGAAGTCCTCGGGACACGTAACTATGGCTACACCTTC. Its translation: CASSREVLGTRNYGYTF.

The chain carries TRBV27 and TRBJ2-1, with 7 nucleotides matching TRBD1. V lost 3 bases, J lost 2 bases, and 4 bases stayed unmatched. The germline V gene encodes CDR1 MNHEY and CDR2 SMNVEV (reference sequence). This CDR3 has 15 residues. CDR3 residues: CASSLTGSTYNEQFF. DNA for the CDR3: TGTGCCAGCAGTTTGACAGGGTCTACCTACAATGAGCAGTTCTTC.

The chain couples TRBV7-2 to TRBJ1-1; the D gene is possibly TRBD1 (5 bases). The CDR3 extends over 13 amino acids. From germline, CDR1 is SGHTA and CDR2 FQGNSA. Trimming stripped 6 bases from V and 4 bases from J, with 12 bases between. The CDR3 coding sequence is TGTGCCAGCAGGAGTACCAGGGTCACTGAAGCTTTCTTT. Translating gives CASRSTRVTEAFF.

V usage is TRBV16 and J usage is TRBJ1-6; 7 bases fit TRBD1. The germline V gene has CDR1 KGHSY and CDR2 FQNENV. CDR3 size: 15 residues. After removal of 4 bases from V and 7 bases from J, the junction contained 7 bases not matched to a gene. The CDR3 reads CASSLLDRENSPLHF. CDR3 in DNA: TGTGCCAGCAGCCTATTAGACAGGGAGAATTCACCCCTCCACTTT.

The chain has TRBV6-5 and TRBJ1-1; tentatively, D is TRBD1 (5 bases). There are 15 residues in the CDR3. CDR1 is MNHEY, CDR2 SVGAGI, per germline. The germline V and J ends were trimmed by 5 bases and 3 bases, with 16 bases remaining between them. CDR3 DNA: TGTGCCAGCAGTCCCTGGGACGGAAAGTACACTGAAGCTTTCTTT. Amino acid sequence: CASSPWDGKYTEAFF.

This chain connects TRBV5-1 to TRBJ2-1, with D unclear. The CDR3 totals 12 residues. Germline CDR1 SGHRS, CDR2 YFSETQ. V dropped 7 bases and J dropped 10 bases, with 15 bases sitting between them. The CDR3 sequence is CASFDPAGEQFF. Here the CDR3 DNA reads TGCGCCAGCTTCGACCCCGCAGGCGAGCAGTTCTTC.

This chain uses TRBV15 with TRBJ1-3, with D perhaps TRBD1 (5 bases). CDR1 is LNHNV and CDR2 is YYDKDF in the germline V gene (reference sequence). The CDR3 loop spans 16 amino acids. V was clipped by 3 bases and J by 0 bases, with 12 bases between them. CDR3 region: CATSRYRTNSGNTIYF. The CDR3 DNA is TGTGCCACCAGCAGGTACAGGACCAACTCTGGAAACACCATATATTTT.

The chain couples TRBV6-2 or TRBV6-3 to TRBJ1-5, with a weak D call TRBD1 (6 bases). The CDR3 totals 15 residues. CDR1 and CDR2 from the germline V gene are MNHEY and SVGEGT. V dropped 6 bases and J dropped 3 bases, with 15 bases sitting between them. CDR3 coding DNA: TGTGCCAGCAGCTTGGGGACACCGATCAATCAGCCCCAGCATTTT. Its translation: CASSLGTPINQPQHF.

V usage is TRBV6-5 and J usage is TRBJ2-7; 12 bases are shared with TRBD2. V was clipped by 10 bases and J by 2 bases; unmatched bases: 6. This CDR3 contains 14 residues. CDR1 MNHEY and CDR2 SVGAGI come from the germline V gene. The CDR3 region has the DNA TGTGCCACTGGTTGGACTAGCGGGGCCTACGAGCAGTACTTC. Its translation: CATGWTSGAYEQYF.

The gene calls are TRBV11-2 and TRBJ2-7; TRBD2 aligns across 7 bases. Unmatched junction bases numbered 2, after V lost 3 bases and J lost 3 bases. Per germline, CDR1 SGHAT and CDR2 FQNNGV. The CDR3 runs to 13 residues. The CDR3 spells CASSLGGVYEQYF. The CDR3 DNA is TGTGCCAGCAGCTTGGGGGGGGTCTACGAGCAGTACTTC.

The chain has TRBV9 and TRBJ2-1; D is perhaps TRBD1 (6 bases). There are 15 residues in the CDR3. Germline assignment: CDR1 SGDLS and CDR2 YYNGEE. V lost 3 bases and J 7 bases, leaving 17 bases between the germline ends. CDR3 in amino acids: CASSAWGTKGNEQFF. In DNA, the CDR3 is TGTGCCAGCAGCGCCTGGGGGACAAAGGGGAATGAGCAGTTCTTC. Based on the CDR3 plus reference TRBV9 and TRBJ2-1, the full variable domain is DSGVTQTPKHLITATGQRVTLRCSPRSGDLSVYWYQQSLDQGLQFLIQYYNGEERAKGNILERFSAQQFPDLHSELNLSSLELGDSALYFCASSAWGTKGNEQFFGPGTRLTVL.

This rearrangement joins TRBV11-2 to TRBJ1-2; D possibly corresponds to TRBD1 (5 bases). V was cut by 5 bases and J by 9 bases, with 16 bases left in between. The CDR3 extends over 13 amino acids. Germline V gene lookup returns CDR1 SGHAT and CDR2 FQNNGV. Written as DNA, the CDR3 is TGTGCCAGCAGCCTCGGGACCGCTATCAGCTACACCTTC. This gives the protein CASSLGTAISYTF.

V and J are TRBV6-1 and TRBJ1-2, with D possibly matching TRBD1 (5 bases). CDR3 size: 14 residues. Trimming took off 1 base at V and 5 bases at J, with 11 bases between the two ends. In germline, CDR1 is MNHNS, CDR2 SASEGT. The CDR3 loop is CASSEGGARYGYTF. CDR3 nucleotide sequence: TGTGCCAGCAGTGAAGGAGGGGCTCGTTATGGCTACACCTTC.

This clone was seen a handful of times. CDR3 in DNA: TGTGCCAGCAGGCCCAGGTCCTACGAGCAGTACTTC. Translated: CASRPRSYEQYF. V and J are TRBV21-1 and TRBJ2-7; no DNA check was done on the table's D call, TRBD1. TRBV21-1 is a pseudogene. The CDR3 spans 12 residues.

The DNA for the CDR3 is TGCGCCAGCAGTTCACAGGGGAACACTGAAGCTTTCTTT. Its translation: CASSSQGNTEAFF. The chain is built from TRBV5-1 and TRBJ1-1, with a tentative D call TRBD1 (6 bases). Deletions cut 5 bases from V and 1 base from J, with 9 bases between. Germline values: CDR1 SGHRS, CDR2 YFSETQ. This CDR3 comprises 13 residues.

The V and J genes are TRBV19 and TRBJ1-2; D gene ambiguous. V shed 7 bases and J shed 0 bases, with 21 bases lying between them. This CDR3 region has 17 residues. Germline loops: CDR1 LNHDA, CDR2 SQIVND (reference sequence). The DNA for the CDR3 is TGTGCCAGTACTCCAGCAGTTCCAGCCGGAGCTAACTATGGCTACACCTTC. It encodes CASTPAVPAGANYGYTF. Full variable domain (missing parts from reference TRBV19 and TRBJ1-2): DGGITQSPKYLFRKEGQNVTLSCEQNLNHDAMYWYRQDPGQGLRLIYYSQIVNDFQKGDIAEGYSVSREKKESFPLTVTSAQKNPTAFYLCASTPAVPAGANYGYTFGSGTRLTVV.

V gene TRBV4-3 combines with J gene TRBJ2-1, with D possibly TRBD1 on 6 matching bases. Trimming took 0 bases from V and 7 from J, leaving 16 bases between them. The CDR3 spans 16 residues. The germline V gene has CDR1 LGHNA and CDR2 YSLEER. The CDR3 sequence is CASSQETTGLGNEQFF. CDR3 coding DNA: TGCGCCAGCAGCCAAGAAACGACAGGTCTGGGAAATGAGCAGTTCTTC.

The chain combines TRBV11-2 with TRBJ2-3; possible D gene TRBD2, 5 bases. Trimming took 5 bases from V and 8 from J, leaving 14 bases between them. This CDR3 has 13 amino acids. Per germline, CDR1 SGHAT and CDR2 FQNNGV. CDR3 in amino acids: CASSAAPRGTQYF. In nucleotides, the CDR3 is TGTGCCAGCAGCGCCGCGCCCCGGGGTACGCAGTATTTT. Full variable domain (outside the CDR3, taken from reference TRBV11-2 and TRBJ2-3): EAGVAQSPRYKIIEKRQSVAFWCNPISGHATLYWYQQILGQGPKLLIQFQNNGVVDDSQLPKDRFSAERLKGVDSTLKIQPAKLEDSAVYLCASSAAPRGTQYFGPGTRLTVL.

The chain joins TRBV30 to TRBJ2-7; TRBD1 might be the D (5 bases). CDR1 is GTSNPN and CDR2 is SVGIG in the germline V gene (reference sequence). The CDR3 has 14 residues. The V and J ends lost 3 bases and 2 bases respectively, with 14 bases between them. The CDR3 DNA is TGTGCCTGGAGAAGGGATTTAGGGGCCTACGAGCAGTACTTC. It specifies CAWRRDLGAYEQYF.

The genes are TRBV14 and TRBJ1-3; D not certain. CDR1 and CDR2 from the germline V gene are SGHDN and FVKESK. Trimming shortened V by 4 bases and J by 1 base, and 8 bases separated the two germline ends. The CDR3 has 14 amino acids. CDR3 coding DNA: TGTGCCAGCAGCCGTTTGGGGTCTGGAAACACCATATATTTT. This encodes CASSRLGSGNTIYF.

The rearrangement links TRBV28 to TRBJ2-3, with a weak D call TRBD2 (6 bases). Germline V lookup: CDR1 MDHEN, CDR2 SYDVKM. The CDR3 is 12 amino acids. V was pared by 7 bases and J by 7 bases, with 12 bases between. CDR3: CASTPTRNTQYF. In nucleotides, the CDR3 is TGTGCCAGCACTCCGACTAGGAATACGCAGTATTTT. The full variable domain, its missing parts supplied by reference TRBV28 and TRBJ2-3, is DVKVTQSSRYLVKRTGEKVFLECVQDMDHENMFWYRQDPGLGLRLIYFSYDVKMKEKGDIPEGYSVSREKKERFSLILESASTNQTSMYLCASTPTRNTQYFGPGTRLTVL.

The CDR3 spells CASSLAGGLNTEAFF. In DNA, the CDR3 is TGCGCCAGCAGCTTGGCCGGGGGGCTGAACACTGAAGCTTTCTTT. The gene calls are TRBV5-1 and TRBJ1-1; weak D call: TRBD1 (6 bases). This CDR3 comprises 15 residues. The V gene's germline CDR1 is SGHRS and CDR2 YFSETQ. V lost 0 bases to trimming and J lost 0 bases, with 9 bases between them.

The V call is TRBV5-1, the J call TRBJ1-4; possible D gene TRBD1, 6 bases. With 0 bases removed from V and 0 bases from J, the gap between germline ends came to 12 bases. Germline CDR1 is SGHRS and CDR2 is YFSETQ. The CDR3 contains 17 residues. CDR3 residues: CASSLGSGGATNEKLFF. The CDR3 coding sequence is TGCGCCAGCAGCTTGGGCTCGGGGGGCGCAACTAATGAAAAACTGTTTTTT. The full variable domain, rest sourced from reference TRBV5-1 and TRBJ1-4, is KAGVTQTPRYLIKTRGQQVTLSCSPISGHRSVSWYQQTPGQGLQFLFEYFSETQRNKGNFPGRFSGRQFSNSRSEMNVSTLELGDSALYLCASSLGSGGATNEKLFFGSGTQLSVL.

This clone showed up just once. CDR3 nucleotide sequence: TGCGCCAGCAGCCAAGAAGGGGCGGGAAACAGCGAGCAGTACTTC. Its translation: CASSQEGAGNSEQYF. V is TRBV4-1 and J is TRBJ2-7; a weak D match, TRBD2 (6 bases). The germline V and J ends were trimmed by 0 bases and 6 bases, with 15 bases remaining between them. This CDR3 spans 15 amino acids. Germline V gives CDR1 MGHRA, CDR2 YSYEKL.

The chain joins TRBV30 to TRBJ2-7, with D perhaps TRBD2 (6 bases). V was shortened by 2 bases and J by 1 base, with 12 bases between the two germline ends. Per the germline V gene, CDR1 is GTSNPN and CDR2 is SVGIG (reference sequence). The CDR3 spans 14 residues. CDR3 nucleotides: TGTGCCTGGAGTCGGGGAGGTGGGTCCTACGAGCAGTACTTC. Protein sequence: CAWSRGGGSYEQYF. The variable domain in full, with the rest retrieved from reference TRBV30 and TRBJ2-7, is SQTIHQWPATLVQPVGSPLSLECTVEGTSNPNLYWYRQAAGRGLQLLFYSVGIGQISSEVPQNLSASRPQDRQFILSSKKLLLSDSGFYLCAWSRGGGSYEQYFGPGTRLTVT.

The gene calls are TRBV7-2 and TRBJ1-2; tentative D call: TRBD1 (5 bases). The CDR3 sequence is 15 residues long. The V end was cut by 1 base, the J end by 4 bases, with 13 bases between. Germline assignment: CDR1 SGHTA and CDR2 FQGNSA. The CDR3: CASSLGWGSSYGYTF. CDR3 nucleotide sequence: TGTGCCAGCAGCTTAGGATGGGGCAGCTCCTATGGCTACACCTTC.

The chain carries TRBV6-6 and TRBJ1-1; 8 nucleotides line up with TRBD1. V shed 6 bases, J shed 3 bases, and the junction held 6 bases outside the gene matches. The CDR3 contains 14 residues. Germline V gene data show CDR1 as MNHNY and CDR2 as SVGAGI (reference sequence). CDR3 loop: CASSLQGEDTEAFF. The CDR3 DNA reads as TGTGCCAGCAGCTTACAGGGGGAGGACACTGAAGCTTTCTTT.

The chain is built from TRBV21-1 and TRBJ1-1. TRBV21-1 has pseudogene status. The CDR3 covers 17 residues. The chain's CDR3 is CASSKFWPPGLNTEAFF. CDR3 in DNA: TGTGCCAGCAGCAAATTTTGGCCCCCGGGACTCAACACTGAAGCTTTCTTT.

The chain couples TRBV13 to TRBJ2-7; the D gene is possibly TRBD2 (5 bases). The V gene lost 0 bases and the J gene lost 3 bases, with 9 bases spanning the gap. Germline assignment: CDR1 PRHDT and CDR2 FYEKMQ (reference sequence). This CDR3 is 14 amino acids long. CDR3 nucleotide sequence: TGTGCCAGCAGCTTAGGAGCGGCAGTCTACGAGCAGTACTTC. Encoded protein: CASSLGAAVYEQYF.

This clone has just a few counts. The CDR3 DNA is TGTGCCAGCAGCCAAGATATGCCCCTTGGAGGTGGGACTAATGAAAAACTGTTTTTT. It translates to CASSQDMPLGGGTNEKLFF. The chain employs TRBV4-2 and TRBJ1-4; D not certain. V was trimmed by 0 bases and J by 2 bases, leaving 19 bases between them. Germline CDR1 LGHNA, CDR2 YNFKEQ. CDR3 length: 19 amino acids.